Below, 6 T cell receptor beta chains from the same sample are listed, as sequenced in a study of blood T cell repertoires in COVID-19. Using immunoSEQ multiplex PCR, the repertoire was profiled, and TCRdb retains in-frame clones only, with some absent. The sample records about 73,000 clones, 75% to 90% being singletons. The sequenced sample was peripheral blood. The receptors shown here come from a man aged 80 or over with active or convalescent COVID-19.

The gene calls are TRBV9 and TRBJ2-3; D unresolved. The germline CDR1 and CDR2 sequences are SGDLS and YYNGEE. The CDR3 contains 12 residues. Between the trimmed V and J ends, which lost 0 bases and 6 bases, there was a span of 5 bases. CDR3 nucleotides: TGTGCCAGCAGCGTAGTGGCTGATACGCAGTATTTT. This codes for CASSVVADTQYF.

V and J are TRBV7-9 and TRBJ2-2, with TRBD2 identical over 13 bases. The CDR3 is 16 residues long. CDR1 and CDR2 from the germline V gene are SEHNR and FQNEAQ (reference sequence). After removal of 6 bases from V and 2 bases from J, the junction contained 3 bases not matched to a gene. Here the CDR3 DNA reads TGTGCCAGCAGGGGACTAGCGGGGAGTAACACCGGGGAGCTGTTTTTT. It specifies CASRGLAGSNTGELFF.

V is TRBV7-2 and J is TRBJ2-2; 8 nucleotides align to TRBD1. Germline CDR1 reads SGHTA; CDR2 reads FQGNSA. The V and J ends lost 5 bases and 5 bases, in that order; junction bases with no gene match: 4. This CDR3 comprises 14 residues. CDR3 protein: CASSTGQGTGELFF. DNA of the CDR3: TGTGCCAGCAGCACAGGACAGGGAACCGGGGAGCTGTTTTTT.

The rearrangement joins TRBV2 to TRBJ2-5, with 11 positions matching TRBD2. CDR3 length: 17 amino acids. J lost 3 bases, V lost 0 bases, and 6 bases had no gene match. Germline-derived CDR1 and CDR2 are SNHLY and FYNNEI. The DNA for the CDR3 is TGTGCCAGCAGTGAAGCAGCGACTAGCGGGGTAAAAGAGACCCAGTACTTC. It encodes CASSEAATSGVKETQYF.

CDR3 sequence: CASRQGLAGNYEQYF. CDR3 DNA: TGCGCCAGCAGACAGGGACTAGCGGGCAACTACGAGCAGTACTTC. The genes are TRBV4-1 and TRBJ2-7; TRBD2 matches at 12 bases. Germline loops: CDR1 MGHRA, CDR2 YSYEKL. V gave up 6 bases and J gave up 3 bases; unmatched junction bases: 6. CDR3 length: 15 residues.

The gene calls are TRBV2 and TRBJ2-5; D is perhaps TRBD2 (7 bases). The CDR3 has 14 amino acids. Looked up from germline, CDR1 is SNHLY and CDR2 is FYNNEI. Trimming left V 7 bases short and J 2 bases short, with 14 bases between. The CDR3 sequence is CASTQGGVQETQYF. The CDR3 DNA sequence: TGTGCCAGCACCCAAGGGGGGGTACAAGAGACCCAGTACTTC. The whole variable domain, filled in from reference TRBV2 and TRBJ2-5, reads EPEVTQTPSHQVTQMGQEVILRCVPISNHLYFYWYRQILGQKVEFLVSFYNNEISEKSEIFDDQFSVERPDGSNFTLKIRSTKLEDSAMYFCASTQGGVQETQYFGPGTRLLVL.